Following are 30 T cell receptor beta chains from one sample sequenced in a study of cytomegalovirus exposure and HLA in healthy donors. This PCR relied on a set of 60 Vbeta primers and 13 Jbeta primers. Data came from immunoSEQ multiplex PCR; TCRdb stores just in-frame clones and leaves some out. There are roughly 120,000 clones in the sample, with roughly 3.5% held by the top ten. The specimen was PBMCs. All receptors come from a man aged 18 to 29 in good health and CMV-seronegative.

The J gene is TRBJ2-7, the V gene TRBV18, with a possible D match to TRBD2 (6 bases). In germline, CDR1 is KGHSH, CDR2 LQKENI. This CDR3 contains 12 residues. V lost 11 bases, J lost 3 bases, and 14 bases lay in between. In DNA, the CDR3 is TGTGCCTCCGGCCCCGGGAGCTACGAGCAGTACTTC. This translates into CASGPGSYEQYF.

The chain joins TRBV7-9 to TRBJ1-5, with 7 bases lining up with TRBD1. The germline V gene has CDR1 SEHNR and CDR2 FQNEAQ (reference sequence). This CDR3 has 18 residues. The junction had 16 bases not matched to a gene; V was cut back by 3 bases and J by 5 bases. CDR3 residues: CASSLGGETGPLHQPQHF. The CDR3, as DNA: TGTGCCAGCAGCTTGGGCGGGGAGACAGGGCCCCTACATCAGCCCCAGCATTTT.

The chain carries TRBV9 and TRBJ2-7; 9 bases match TRBD2. The CDR3 is made up of 14 amino acids. After removal of 3 bases from V and 4 bases from J, the junction contained 5 bases not matched to a gene. CDR1 and CDR2 from the germline V gene are SGDLS and YYNGEE. CDR3 in DNA: TGTGCCAGCAGCGAGGGGGGACTAGCATACGAGCAGTACTTC. Protein: CASSEGGLAYEQYF.

V gene TRBV6-1 combines with J gene TRBJ2-3, with 7 nucleotides matching TRBD1. Germline V lookup: CDR1 MNHNS, CDR2 SASEGT. V was clipped by 3 bases and J by 0 bases; unmatched bases: 12. CDR3 length: 18 residues. The CDR3 region has the DNA TGTGCCAGCAGTGATCGCTTGGTTCAACAGGGGAGCACAGATACGCAGTATTTT. It yields the protein CASSDRLVQQGSTDTQYF.

This sequence joins TRBV7-9 and TRBJ2-5, with a tentative D call TRBD1 (6 bases). Germline assignment: CDR1 SEHNR and CDR2 FQNEAQ (reference sequence). V shed 7 bases and J shed 1 base, with 19 bases lying between them. This CDR3 contains 16 residues. The CDR3 sequence: CASTDYVGAGQETQYF. The CDR3 DNA reads TGTGCCAGCACCGACTACGTGGGGGCAGGCCAAGAGACCCAGTACTTC. The full variable domain, with the rest looked up from reference TRBV7-9 and TRBJ2-5, is DTGVSQNPRHKITKRGQNVTFRCDPISEHNRLYWYRQTLGQGPEFLTYFQNEAQLEKSRLLSDRFSAERPKGSFSTLEIQRTEQGDSAMYLCASTDYVGAGQETQYFGPGTRLLVL.

The chain is built from TRBV18 and TRBJ1-1; the match to TRBD1 covers 8 bases. Unmatched junction bases numbered 3, after V lost 1 base and J lost 5 bases. Germline CDR1 KGHSH, CDR2 LQKENI. The CDR3 is made up of 14 amino acids. The CDR3 DNA sequence: TGTGCCAGCTCACCACGACAGGGGCAAACTGAAGCTTTCTTT. Translation gives CASSPRQGQTEAFF.

This sequence joins TRBV5-1 and TRBJ1-3; D remains ambiguous. The V and J ends lost 3 bases and 0 bases respectively, with 7 bases between them. The CDR3 length is 14 residues. The germline V gene encodes CDR1 SGHRS and CDR2 YFSETQ. CDR3 sequence (DNA): TGCGCCAGCAGCTCCTCAGTCTCTGGAAACACCATATATTTT. Translation gives CASSSSVSGNTIYF.

The chain employs TRBV5-1 and TRBJ2-7; a weak D match, TRBD1 (5 bases). This CDR3 has 15 residues. Germline values: CDR1 SGHRS, CDR2 YFSETQ. V dropped 2 bases and J dropped 4 bases, with 16 bases sitting between them. CDR3 loop: CASSLSWGGGYEQYF. The CDR3 DNA reads as TGCGCCAGCAGCTTATCCTGGGGCGGTGGTTACGAGCAGTACTTC.

The chain links TRBV6-4 to TRBJ1-1; no reliable D call. V was pared by 6 bases and J by 1 base, with 9 bases between. This CDR3 has 13 residues. Germline V gene sequence: CDR1 MRHNA, CDR2 SNTAGT. CDR3 region: CASREQWNTEAFF. The CDR3 DNA is TGTGCCAGCAGGGAACAGTGGAACACTGAAGCTTTCTTT.

The rearrangement links TRBV11-2 to TRBJ2-6; 7 nucleotides match TRBD1. CDR3 length: 19 amino acids. Germline V gene sequence: CDR1 SGHAT, CDR2 FQNNGV. J gave up 2 bases and V 5 bases, and 15 bases lay outside the gene matches. Written as DNA, the CDR3 is TGTGCCAGCAGCCAGGGTCGGGGACAGCGAAATCCTGGGGCCAACGTCCTGACTTTC. It codes for CASSQGRGQRNPGANVLTF.

The V call is TRBV6-1, the J call TRBJ1-2; D may be TRBD1 (5 bases). V was clipped by 0 bases and J by 4 bases, with 9 bases between them. Germline-derived CDR1 and CDR2 are MNHNS and SASEGT. The CDR3 has 14 amino acids. CDR3 sequence: CASSEAGLIYGYTF. DNA of the CDR3: TGTGCCAGCAGTGAAGCGGGACTGATCTATGGCTACACCTTC.

This sequence joins TRBV27 and TRBJ1-6; 9 bases align to TRBD1. Germline V gives CDR1 MNHEY, CDR2 SMNVEV (reference sequence). CDR3 size: 15 residues. Unmatched junction bases numbered 5, after V lost 4 bases and J lost 7 bases. The CDR3 protein is CASSSDRGPNSPLHF. The CDR3 bases are TGTGCCAGCAGTTCGGACAGGGGCCCCAATTCACCCCTCCACTTT.

The chain joins TRBV19 to TRBJ1-1, with a possible D match to TRBD1 (5 bases). Looked up from germline, CDR1 is LNHDA and CDR2 is SQIVND (reference sequence). Trimming removed 3 bases from V and 2 bases from J, with 10 bases in between. The CDR3 runs to 14 residues. For the CDR3, the DNA is TGTGCCAGTAGTATTGCGGGGCCCAACACTGAAGCTTTCTTT. Translated, it gives CASSIAGPNTEAFF.

The chain has TRBV5-6 and TRBJ1-6; D ambiguous. The V gene lost 0 bases and the J gene lost 12 bases, with 13 bases spanning the gap. In germline, CDR1 is SGHDT, CDR2 YYEEEE. The CDR3 is 14 residues long. The CDR3 DNA follows: TGTGCCAGCAGCTTGGGGTCACTACTATTACCCCTCCACTTT. It codes for CASSLGSLLLPLHF.

This sequence joins TRBV2 and TRBJ2-7; 10 positions agree with TRBD2. Germline V gives CDR1 SNHLY, CDR2 FYNNEI. The trim removed 11 bases at V and 5 bases at J, leaving 18 bases unmatched. This CDR3 contains 16 residues. The CDR3 DNA is TGTGCCCTCAGGGGCCATGGGGGACTAGCGATCAACGAGCAGTACTTC. It codes for CALRGHGGLAINEQYF.

The chain recombines TRBV10-3 with TRBJ2-7; D is ambiguous. From germline, CDR1 is ENHRY and CDR2 SYGVKD. The CDR3 is made up of 12 amino acids. Trimming pared 3 bases from V and 7 bases from J, leaving 10 bases between. CDR3 bases: TGTGCCATCAGTGATCGCATCGGGGAGCAGTACTTC. Translating it yields CAISDRIGEQYF.

The CDR3 sequence is CASKEDSNQPQHF. The CDR3 DNA sequence: TGTGCCAGCAAAGAGGATAGCAATCAGCCCCAGCATTTT. The genes are TRBV6-1 and TRBJ1-5; D is undetermined. The CDR3 covers 13 residues. V lost 7 bases and J 0 bases, leaving 7 bases between the germline ends. From germline, CDR1 is MNHNS and CDR2 SASEGT.

This chain links TRBV10-3 with TRBJ2-1; 11 bases fit TRBD2. The junction had 5 bases not matched to a gene; V was cut back by 7 bases and J by 0 bases. Per germline, CDR1 ENHRY and CDR2 SYGVKD. The CDR3 consists of 16 residues. The CDR3 region has the DNA TGTGCCATCACTTCTAGCGGGGGGAGCTCCTACAATGAGCAGTTCTTC. It specifies CAITSSGGSSYNEQFF.

This chain joins TRBV5-1 and TRBJ1-1, with D unclear. Germline CDR1 reads SGHRS; CDR2 reads YFSETQ. V dropped 0 bases and J dropped 1 base, with 10 bases sitting between them. This CDR3 has 15 amino acids. The DNA of the CDR3 is TGCGCCAGCAGCTTGGTCGGACTCCGGAACACTGAAGCTTTCTTT. It translates to CASSLVGLRNTEAFF.

The J gene is TRBJ2-1, the V gene TRBV19; 10 bases fit TRBD2. The CDR3 consists of 14 residues. With 4 bases clipped from V and 6 bases from J, the junction kept 3 bases outside the gene matches. Germline V gene lookup returns CDR1 LNHDA and CDR2 SQIVND (reference sequence). Written as DNA, the CDR3 is TGTGCCAGTAGTACTAGCGGGAGAAGCAATGAGCAGTTCTTC. It translates to CASSTSGRSNEQFF.

The chain joins TRBV9 to TRBJ2-3, with D possibly being TRBD1 (5 bases). V lost 3 bases to trimming and J lost 6 bases, with 14 bases between them. The CDR3 loop spans 14 amino acids. Germline-derived CDR1 and CDR2 are SGDLS and YYNGEE. CDR3 residues: CASSGAGFPDTQYF. In DNA, the CDR3 is TGTGCCAGCAGCGGGGCAGGGTTCCCCGATACGCAGTATTTT.

The rearrangement uses TRBV5-6 and TRBJ1-2, with a tentative D call TRBD1 (6 bases). The CDR3 totals 14 residues. The ends were cut back, 4 bases at V and 0 bases at J, with 10 bases in the middle. CDR1 and CDR2 (germline): SGHDT, YYEEEE. CDR3 amino acids: CASSLRTANYGYTF. Here the CDR3 DNA reads TGTGCCAGCAGCCTCAGGACAGCTAACTATGGCTACACCTTC.

This rearrangement joins TRBV29-1 to TRBJ2-2, with D maybe TRBD2 (6 bases). CDR1 SQVTM and CDR2 ANQGSEA come from the germline V gene. CDR3 length: 14 amino acids. V gave up 5 bases and J gave up 5 bases, with 15 bases separating them. CDR3 DNA: TGCAGCGTTTTCCGCGGGGCATGGACCGGGGAGCTGTTTTTT. It encodes CSVFRGAWTGELFF.

This rearrangement joins TRBV6-1 to TRBJ1-4; D is unresolved. Germline V gene data show CDR1 as MNHNS and CDR2 as SASEGT. Trimming took 2 bases from V and 11 from J, leaving 12 bases between them. The CDR3 length is 13 residues. The CDR3 spells CASSEKVERKLFF. CDR3 DNA sequence: TGTGCCAGCAGTGAAAAGGTGGAGAGGAAACTGTTTTTT.

The V call is TRBV30, the J call TRBJ1-4; D unclear. V gave up 5 bases and J gave up 8 bases, with 9 bases separating them. The CDR3 is 11 amino acids. CDR1 and CDR2 (germline): GTSNPN, SVGIG (reference sequence). The CDR3 region is CAWGGGEKLFF. The CDR3 DNA sequence: TGTGCCTGGGGAGGAGGGGAAAAACTGTTTTTT.

This chain uses TRBV11-2 with TRBJ2-1, with TRBD2 matching 9 bases. Germline CDR1 is SGHAT and CDR2 is FQNNGV. The CDR3 sequence is 15 residues long. V gave up 2 bases and J gave up 9 bases; unmatched junction bases: 8. The CDR3 DNA reads TGTGCCAGCAGCTTAACGCGGGGGGGAGACGGTGAGCAGTTCTTC. This gives the protein CASSLTRGGDGEQFF.

The chain is built from TRBV18 and TRBJ1-2, with TRBD1 as a possible D gene (6 bases). Trimming stripped 5 bases from V and 0 bases from J, with 16 bases between. Germline V gene data show CDR1 as KGHSH and CDR2 as LQKENI. The length of the CDR3 is 16 residues. In nucleotides, the CDR3 is TGTGCCAGCTCATCAACCCCTCAGGGGACTAACTATGGCTACACCTTC. The encoded protein is CASSSTPQGTNYGYTF.

The chain recombines TRBV19 with TRBJ2-3; 7 positions agree with TRBD2. CDR1 and CDR2 (germline): LNHDA, SQIVND (reference sequence). CDR3 length equals 16 residues. The V gene end was trimmed by 0 bases and the J gene end by 0 bases; junction bases not matched to a gene: 3. The CDR3 sequence is CASSIDSSGSTDTQYF. CDR3 DNA: TGTGCCAGTAGTATAGATAGTAGCGGGAGCACAGATACGCAGTATTTT.

The chain recombines TRBV5-1 with TRBJ2-1; 7 nucleotides align to TRBD1. In germline, CDR1 is SGHRS, CDR2 YFSETQ. The V segment lost 4 bases and the J segment 8 bases; nucleotides outside the gene matches: 9. The CDR3 totals 14 residues. CDR3 in DNA: TGCGCCAGCAGCCACAAGGGGGCCTCGGATGAGCAGTTCTTC. It is translated as CASSHKGASDEQFF.

The CDR3 loop is CAWSPTGESGYTF. The CDR3 coding sequence is TGTGCCTGGAGTCCGACAGGGGAATCGGGCTACACCTTC. V and J are TRBV30 and TRBJ1-2; 8 bases line up with TRBD1. The CDR3 is 13 amino acids. Germline V lookup: CDR1 GTSNPN, CDR2 SVGIG (reference sequence). Germline trimming cut 2 bases from V and 8 bases from J; bases unmatched to any gene: 7.